This TCR beta chain originates from a study of blood T cells in healthy people across ages. The V end was cut by 1 base, the J end by 0 bases, with 10 bases between. Germline V gene lookup returns CDR1 LGHDT and CDR2 YNNKEL (reference sequence). This CDR3 has 15 amino acids. Alongside a J-beta primer mix, a sample-barcoded 5' primer served in a second PCR lasting roughly 7 to 11 cycles. TCRdb itself ran the 5' RACE reads through MiXCR, one entry per CDR3 protein. Among more than 1,000,000 distinct CDR3 sequences, 20% to 25% were seen once, and the ten largest hold 0.65% to 0.95%. This same sample was also taken into another study, of T cells of mothers and their children.

The chain combines TRBV3-1 with TRBJ2-7; D remains unclear. Sequencing used blood. The clonotype comes from a girl aged 2-10 years in good health. CDR3 nucleotides: TGTGCCAGCAGCCAAGGCAGAGCAAGCTCCTACGAGCAGTACTTC. It codes for CASSQGRASSYEQYF.